A single sample gave rise to the 17 T cell receptor beta chains below, sequenced in a study of beta chain features in type 1 diabetes listed by TCRdb under 2018. Findings and caveats that apply to the study as a whole: A moderate but significant shortening of TCRB CDR3 length was observed in type 1 diabetes patients in all four CD4+ subsets.

Their antigen targets remain unknown. The library relied on the immunoSEQ multiplex PCR assay. The entire isolated RNA was reverse transcribed using the High Capacity cDNA Reverse Transcription Kit, and thus expressed TCRB transcripts were sequenced. TCRdb carries this immuneACCESS record with in-frame sequences only. Its versions omit some clonotypes, under half of them owing to an unresolved V gene in the studies checked, with the rest unexplained. Across this sample there are around 40,000 clones, with roughly 70% seen only once. Approximately 2% of the sample belongs to the ten largest clones. Material: Tregs from blood. The cell subset or site label, read with the paper, signifies: regulatory CD4+ T cells. All receptors derive from a woman between 18 and 29 years old with type 1 diabetes.

The chain carries TRBV5-4 and TRBJ1-4; D gene unclear. The germline gives CDR1 SGHNT, CDR2 YYREEE (reference sequence). The CDR3 has 15 residues. Trimming took off 0 bases at V and 8 bases at J, with 14 bases between the two ends. CDR3 in amino acids: CASSLAQGGGEKLFF. CDR3 sequence (DNA): TGTGCCAGCAGCTTGGCCCAAGGAGGTGGGGAAAAACTGTTTTTT.

This rearrangement joins TRBV2 to TRBJ2-3, with D perhaps TRBD2 (7 bases). Germline loops: CDR1 SNHLY, CDR2 FYNNEI. The CDR3 covers 15 residues. Trimming stripped 2 bases from V and 2 bases from J, with 11 bases between. The CDR3 nucleotides are TGTGCCAGCAGTGAAAGGCGGGGGCCCACAGATACGCAGTATTTT. Protein product: CASSERRGPTDTQYF.

The rearrangement joins TRBV27 to TRBJ1-4; perhaps TRBD1 as D (5 bases). This CDR3 has 14 residues. Germline V CDR1 and CDR2: MNHEY, SMNVEV (reference sequence). V gave up 5 bases and J gave up 4 bases, with 11 bases separating them. The CDR3 loop is CASSPGDYNEKLFF. CDR3 DNA: TGTGCCAGCAGTCCCGGGGACTATAATGAAAAACTGTTTTTT.

The chain carries TRBV28 and TRBJ2-1; 11 bases match TRBD2. Germline CDR1 reads MDHEN; CDR2 reads SYDVKM. This CDR3 has 15 residues. With 5 bases clipped from V and 2 bases from J, the junction kept 2 bases outside the gene matches. The CDR3 here is CASSMGLAAYNEQFF. DNA for the CDR3: TGTGCCAGCAGTATGGGACTAGCGGCCTACAATGAGCAGTTCTTC.

This chain connects TRBV12-5 to TRBJ2-1; 7 nucleotides align to TRBD2. V lost 4 bases, J lost 7 bases, and 10 bases stayed unmatched. Germline V gives CDR1 LGHNT, CDR2 FRNRAP. The CDR3 length is 15 residues. The CDR3, as DNA: TGTGCTAGTGGTTCCTCCCGGGACTATAATAATGAGCAGTTCTTC. Encoded protein: CASGSSRDYNNEQFF.

This clone has only one observation. The rearrangement joins TRBV5-1 to TRBJ2-7; a possible D gene is TRBD1 (6 bases). The length of the CDR3 is 16 residues. Trimming took off 0 bases at V and 0 bases at J, with 13 bases between the two ends. Germline CDR1 and CDR2: SGHRS and YFSETQ. CDR3 amino acids: CASSLAGTQLSYEQYF. CDR3 nucleotide sequence: TGCGCCAGCAGCTTGGCCGGGACACAACTCTCCTACGAGCAGTACTTC.

The table lists this clone with a few counts. The chain carries TRBV11-2 and TRBJ2-1, with a weak D call TRBD2 (5 bases). The CDR3 totals 15 residues. V lost 6 bases to trimming and J lost 0 bases, with 12 bases between them. The germline V gene encodes CDR1 SGHAT and CDR2 FQNNGV. CDR3 nucleotides: TGTGCCAGCAGGGTGCCGGGGTCCTCCTACAATGAGCAGTTCTTC. It is translated as CASRVPGSSYNEQFF. Complete variable domain (other parts from reference TRBV11-2 and TRBJ2-1): EAGVAQSPRYKIIEKRQSVAFWCNPISGHATLYWYQQILGQGPKLLIQFQNNGVVDDSQLPKDRFSAERLKGVDSTLKIQPAKLEDSAVYLCASRVPGSSYNEQFFGPGTRLTVL.

This clone was detected only a few times. This chain connects TRBV19 to TRBJ2-3; TRBD1 agrees at 8 bases. This CDR3 region has 13 residues. The ends lost 5 bases at V and 6 bases at J; junction bases unmatched: 4. Germline loops: CDR1 LNHDA, CDR2 SQIVND (reference sequence). The DNA for the CDR3 is TGTGCCAGTAGTGTTCGGACAGGGGATACGCAGTATTTT. As protein: CASSVRTGDTQYF. The whole variable domain, filled in from reference TRBV19 and TRBJ2-3, reads DGGITQSPKYLFRKEGQNVTLSCEQNLNHDAMYWYRQDPGQGLRLIYYSQIVNDFQKGDIAEGYSVSREKKESFPLTVTSAQKNPTAFYLCASSVRTGDTQYFGPGTRLTVL.

Written as DNA, the CDR3 is TGTGCCATCACCGAGTCTCGGGACACTAACTATGGCTACACCTTC. It codes for CAITESRDTNYGYTF. This rearrangement joins TRBV10-3 to TRBJ1-2; D might be TRBD1 (6 bases). Trimming left V 7 bases short and J 0 bases short, with 15 bases between. Germline V CDR1 and CDR2: ENHRY, SYGVKD. This CDR3 spans 15 amino acids.

The chain uses TRBV5-1 and TRBJ2-1, with 7 bases fitting TRBD2. J was trimmed by 3 bases and V by 4 bases; bases with no gene match: 7. Germline V gene lookup returns CDR1 SGHRS and CDR2 YFSETQ. CDR3 size: 15 residues. CDR3 sequence reads: CASSLSGGDYNEQFF. The CDR3 DNA follows: TGCGCCAGCAGCCTGAGTGGGGGGGACTACAATGAGCAGTTCTTC. The variable domain in full, with the rest retrieved from reference TRBV5-1 and TRBJ2-1, is KAGVTQTPRYLIKTRGQQVTLSCSPISGHRSVSWYQQTPGQGLQFLFEYFSETQRNKGNFPGRFSGRQFSNSRSEMNVSTLELGDSALYLCASSLSGGDYNEQFFGPGTRLTVL.

This rearrangement joins TRBV19 to TRBJ2-7; D possibly corresponds to TRBD2 (6 bases). The CDR3 totals 14 residues. Deletions cut 5 bases from V and 2 bases from J, with 13 bases between. CDR1 is LNHDA and CDR2 is SQIVND in the germline V gene (reference sequence). CDR3 residues: CASSRRDSTYEQYF. The CDR3 coding sequence is TGTGCCAGTAGTCGAAGGGACTCTACCTACGAGCAGTACTTC.

The gene calls are TRBV9 and TRBJ2-7; 13 bases map to TRBD2. After removal of 4 bases from V and 4 bases from J, the junction contained 2 bases not matched to a gene. The germline gives CDR1 SGDLS, CDR2 YYNGEE. The CDR3 extends over 14 amino acids. CDR3 protein: CASSLGLAGYEQYF. CDR3 nucleotides: TGTGCCAGCAGCTTGGGACTAGCGGGATACGAGCAGTACTTC.

This clone was found a few times. The rearrangement uses TRBV11-1 and TRBJ2-1; 14 bases agree with TRBD2. This CDR3 comprises 15 residues. V shed 5 bases and J 10 bases; nucleotides not matched to a gene: 7. The germline CDR1 and CDR2 sequences are SGHAT and FQDESV (reference sequence). CDR3 loop: CASSQTSGRAREQFF. The CDR3 DNA reads as TGTGCCAGCAGCCAGACTAGCGGGAGGGCCAGGGAGCAGTTCTTC.

The rearrangement joins TRBV11-2 to TRBJ2-1; D gene unclear. V was cut by 3 bases and J by 3 bases, with 9 bases left in between. This CDR3 spans 14 amino acids. The germline V gene has CDR1 SGHAT and CDR2 FQNNGV. The CDR3 DNA sequence: TGTGCCAGCAGCTTCTTATCTAGCTACAATGAGCAGTTCTTC. Its translation: CASSFLSSYNEQFF.

The CDR3 region has the DNA TGCAGCGTTGGCGGACAGCACAGGTACAATGAGCAGTTCTTC. Residues: CSVGGQHRYNEQFF. The chain uses TRBV29-1 and TRBJ2-1; TRBD1 might be the D (6 bases). The germline V and J ends were trimmed by 4 bases and 4 bases, with 14 bases remaining between them. This CDR3 region has 14 residues. Germline CDR1 reads SQVTM; CDR2 reads ANQGSEA.

The CDR3 sequence: CASRGLAGLGPYNEQFF. The CDR3 DNA is TGTGCCAGCAGAGGACTAGCGGGGCTGGGACCCTACAATGAGCAGTTCTTC. The chain has TRBV2 and TRBJ2-1; 12 nucleotides line up with TRBD2. J gave up 2 bases and V 6 bases, and 8 bases lay outside the gene matches. The CDR3 runs to 17 residues. CDR1 and CDR2 from the germline V gene are SNHLY and FYNNEI.

The chain is built from TRBV4-3 and TRBJ1-5; D not resolved. Trimming shortened V by 2 bases and J by 1 base, and 12 bases separated the two germline ends. CDR3 length equals 16 residues. Germline V gives CDR1 LGHNA, CDR2 YSLEER. The CDR3 DNA reads as TGCGCCAGCAGCCAATCGGGTCTACGGAGCAATCAGCCCCAGCATTTT. Protein product: CASSQSGLRSNQPQHF.